Sequencing of this TCR beta chain was carried out in a study of identical twins. The length of the CDR3 is 13 residues. V lost 5 bases, J lost 7 bases, and 18 bases lay in between. CDR1 and CDR2 from the germline V gene are SQVTM and ANQGSEA. This clonotype has at least ten counts. Its antigen is unknown. Template switching introduced a universal primer site, and the cDNA bore unique molecular identifiers. TCRdb fed the 5' RACE reads into MiXCR, producing one record per CDR3 protein. In the table there are 400,000 to 500,000 distinct CDR3 sequences, about 18% of which are singletons. Study-level findings and limits: While abundant cord blood beta clonotypes carried fewer insertions, memory repertoires showed no such pattern.

Sequenced sample: naive T cells sorted from blood. The sequence was obtained from a man aged 50 or older in good health. The chain employs TRBV29-1 and TRBJ2-7; D gene ambiguous. CDR3 loop: CSVLTRRLGEQYF. The CDR3 region has the DNA TGCAGCGTTCTAACCCGCAGGCTTGGGGAGCAGTACTTC.